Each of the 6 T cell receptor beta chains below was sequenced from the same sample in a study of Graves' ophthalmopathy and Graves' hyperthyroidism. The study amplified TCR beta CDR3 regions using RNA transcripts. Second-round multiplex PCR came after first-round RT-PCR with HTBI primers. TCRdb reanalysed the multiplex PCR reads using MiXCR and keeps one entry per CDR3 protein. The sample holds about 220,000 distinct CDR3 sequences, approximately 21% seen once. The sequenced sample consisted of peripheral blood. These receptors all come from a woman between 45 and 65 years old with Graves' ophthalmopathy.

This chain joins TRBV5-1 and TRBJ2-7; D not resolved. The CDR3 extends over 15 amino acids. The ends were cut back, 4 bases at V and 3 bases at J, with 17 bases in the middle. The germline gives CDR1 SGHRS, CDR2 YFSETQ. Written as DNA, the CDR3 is TGCGCCAGCAGCATTTCAGAACGGCATTTCTACGAGCAGTACTTC. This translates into CASSISERHFYEQYF.

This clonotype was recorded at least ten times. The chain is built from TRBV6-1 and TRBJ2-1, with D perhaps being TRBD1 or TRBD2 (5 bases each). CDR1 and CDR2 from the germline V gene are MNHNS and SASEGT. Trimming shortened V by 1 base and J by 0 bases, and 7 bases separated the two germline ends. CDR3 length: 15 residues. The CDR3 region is CASSEGGFSYNEQFF. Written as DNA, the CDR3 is TGTGCCAGCAGTGAAGGGGGGTTCTCCTACAATGAGCAGTTCTTC.

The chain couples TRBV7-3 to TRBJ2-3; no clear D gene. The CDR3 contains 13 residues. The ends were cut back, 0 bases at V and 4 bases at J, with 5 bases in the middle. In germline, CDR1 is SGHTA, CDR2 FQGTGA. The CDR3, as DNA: TGTGCCAGCAGCTTAACGGGCGCAGATACGCAGTATTTT. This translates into CASSLTGADTQYF.

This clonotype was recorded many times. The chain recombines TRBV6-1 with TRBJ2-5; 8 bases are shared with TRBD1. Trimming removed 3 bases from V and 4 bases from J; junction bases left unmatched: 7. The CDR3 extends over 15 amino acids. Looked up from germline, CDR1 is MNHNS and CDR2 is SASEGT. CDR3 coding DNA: TGTGCCAGCAGTGACGCCGGACAGGGAGTAGAGACCCAGTACTTC. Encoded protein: CASSDAGQGVETQYF.

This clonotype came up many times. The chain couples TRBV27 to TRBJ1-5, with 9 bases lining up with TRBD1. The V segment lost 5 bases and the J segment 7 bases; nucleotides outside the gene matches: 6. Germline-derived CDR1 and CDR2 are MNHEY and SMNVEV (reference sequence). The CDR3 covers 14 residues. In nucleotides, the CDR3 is TGTGCCAGCAGTCCAGGGACAGGGAACCAGCCCCAGCATTTT. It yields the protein CASSPGTGNQPQHF.

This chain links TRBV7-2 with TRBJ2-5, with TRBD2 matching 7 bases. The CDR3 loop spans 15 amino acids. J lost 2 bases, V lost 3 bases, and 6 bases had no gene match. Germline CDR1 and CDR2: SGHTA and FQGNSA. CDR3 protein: CASSLQPGGQETQYF. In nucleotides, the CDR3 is TGTGCCAGCAGCTTGCAGCCCGGGGGGCAAGAGACCCAGTACTTC.